The T cell receptor (beta chain) described here comes from a study of OX40 agonist ivuxolimab in advanced cancers. Across the whole study: Ivuxolimab, an agonist antibody against OX40 (CD134), was given to patients. A diagnosis of hepatocellular carcinoma, melanoma, renal cell or head and neck cancer was present in dose-escalation patients. Whole-study findings and limits: At 0.1 to 3.0 mg/kg, clonal expansion of CD4+ and CD8+ blood T cells had occurred by week 6.

A note on this clone: Antigen specificity is unknown.

Sequencing was performed with immunoSEQ multiplex PCR; in TCRdb, only in-frame clones are kept and a portion is missing. The table records fewer than 60,000 clones, roughly four fifths of them present only once. The germline gives CDR1 MGHDK, CDR2 SYGVNS. The CDR3 totals 17 residues. Trimming removed 5 bases at V and 0 bases at J, with 17 bases between. The chain employs TRBV25-1 and TRBJ1-5, with D possibly being TRBD1 (6 bases). The sequencing used CD4+ or CD8+ T cells sorted from blood, collected in a trial of the OX40 agonist ivuxolimab. This receptor was taken from an adult with an advanced solid tumor such as melanoma, head and neck, liver or kidney cancer. The CDR3: CASSPLGAAYSNQPQHF. The CDR3 region has the DNA TGTGCCAGCAGTCCCCTGGGGGCAGCTTATAGCAATCAGCCCCAGCATTTT. The full variable domain, in which reference TRBV25-1 and TRBJ1-5 provide the parts outside the CDR3, is EADIYQTPRYLVIGTGKKITLECSQTMGHDKMYWYQQDPGMELHLIHYSYGVNSTEKGDLSSESTVSRIRTEHFPLTLESARPSHTSQYLCASSPLGAAYSNQPQHFGDGTRLSIL.